The 21 T cell receptor beta chains in this list originate from one sample, sequenced in a study of T cells in Graves' hyperthyroidism and ophthalmopathy. RNA transcripts yielded amplified TCR beta CDR3 regions. In the first-round RT-PCR of the TCR CDR3, the HTBI primer set was used. TCRdb fed the multiplex PCR reads into MiXCR, producing one record per CDR3 protein. The sample comprises about 350,000 distinct CDR3 sequences, 15% to 20% of which are singletons, and 15% to 18% rests with the top ten. The sample consisted of blood. The source is a woman aged 40 to 50 with Graves' ophthalmopathy.

This clonotype was counted at least ten times. V and J are TRBV5-1 and TRBJ2-7, with TRBD1 as a possible D gene (6 bases). Trimming removed 1 base at V and 2 bases at J, with 16 bases between. CDR1 is SGHRS, CDR2 YFSETQ, per germline. The CDR3 sequence is 16 residues long. CDR3 sequence: CASSLRGQGIPYEQYF. Written as DNA, the CDR3 is TGCGCCAGCAGCTTGAGGGGTCAGGGGATCCCCTACGAGCAGTACTTC. The complete variable domain, with remaining parts taken from reference TRBV5-1 and TRBJ2-7, reads KAGVTQTPRYLIKTRGQQVTLSCSPISGHRSVSWYQQTPGQGLQFLFEYFSETQRNKGNFPGRFSGRQFSNSRSEMNVSTLELGDSALYLCASSLRGQGIPYEQYFGPGTRLTVT.

This rearrangement joins TRBV5-6 to TRBJ2-2, with D tentatively TRBD1 (6 bases). Germline V gives CDR1 SGHDT, CDR2 YYEEEE. Trimming stripped 1 base from V and 3 bases from J, with 10 bases between. The CDR3 totals 15 residues. DNA for the CDR3: TGTGCCAGCAGCTTGTGGGGGCCGGACACCGGGGAGCTGTTTTTT. Translating gives CASSLWGPDTGELFF. The whole variable domain, filled in from reference TRBV5-6 and TRBJ2-2, reads DAGVTQSPTHLIKTRGQQVTLRCSPKSGHDTVSWYQQALGQGPQFIFQYYEEEERQRGNFPDRFSGHQFPNYSSELNVNALLLGDSALYLCASSLWGPDTGELFFGEGSRLTVL.

This clonotype was counted many times. The V call is TRBV24-1, the J call TRBJ2-7; D may be TRBD1 (5 bases). The CDR3 is 15 amino acids. Germline loops: CDR1 KGHDR, CDR2 SFDVKD. V lost 3 bases and J 2 bases, leaving 13 bases between the germline ends. The CDR3 DNA sequence: TGTGCCACCAGTGATCCACAGGATAGGGCCTACGAGCAGTACTTC. It specifies CATSDPQDRAYEQYF.

This clonotype was recorded many times. The rearrangement joins TRBV15 to TRBJ1-5, with TRBD1 as a possible D gene (5 bases). V was pared by 0 bases and J by 4 bases, with 19 bases between. CDR3 size: 18 residues. CDR1 is LNHNV and CDR2 is YYDKDF in the germline V gene (reference sequence). The CDR3 nucleotides read TGTGCCACCAGCAGAGACCGATCATCAAAGGGGAAAAATCAGCCCCAGCATTTT. Translating it yields CATSRDRSSKGKNQPQHF. The whole variable domain, remainder taken from reference TRBV15 and TRBJ1-5, is DAMVIQNPRYQVTQFGKPVTLSCSQTLNHNVMYWYQQKSSQAPKLLFHYYDKDFNNEADTPDNFQSRRPNTSFCFLDIRSPGLGDTAMYLCATSRDRSSKGKNQPQHFGDGTRLSIL.

This clonotype appeared many times. The DNA is omitted, as the CDR3 cannot be located on it reliably, and the CDR3 follows TCRdb's listing. Here the CDR3 reads CASSFGPGETQYF. The V gene is TRBV7-2, the J gene TRBJ2-5; TRBD1, the D gene given by the table, was not confirmed from the DNA. Germline lookup yields CDR1 SGHTA and CDR2 FQGNSA. The CDR3 comprises 13 residues, both ends counted.

This clonotype occurred many times. The chain is built from TRBV12-3 or TRBV12-4 and TRBJ2-2; no clear D. Trimming shortened V by 2 bases and J by 3 bases, and 10 bases separated the two germline ends. This CDR3 contains 15 residues. Here the CDR3 reads CASSLRGGDTGELFF. The CDR3 DNA reads TGTGCCAGCAGTTTACGAGGTGGGGACACCGGGGAGCTGTTTTTT.

This clonotype appeared a single time. The chain couples TRBV7-8 to TRBJ1-2; possibly TRBD1 for D (6 bases). CDR1 is SGHVS, CDR2 FQNEAQ, per germline. The CDR3 contains 14 residues. Trimming cost V 5 bases and J 2 bases, with 12 bases left between them. DNA of the CDR3: TGTGCCAGCAGCCGTTGGACAGTAAACTATGGCTACACCTTC. It codes for CASSRWTVNYGYTF.

This clonotype was counted at least ten times. J is TRBJ2-7 and V is TRBV11-2; D could derive from TRBD1 or TRBD2 (6 bases each). Trimming pared 6 bases from V and 0 bases from J, leaving 15 bases between. Germline CDR1 SGHAT, CDR2 FQNNGV. The CDR3 is 15 amino acids. CDR3 in amino acids: CASRTLGGSSYEQYF. CDR3 sequence (DNA): TGTGCCAGCAGAACCCTAGGGGGGAGCTCCTACGAGCAGTACTTC.

This clonotype was counted many times. The V gene is TRBV5-1, the J gene TRBJ2-2, with 8 bases lining up with TRBD1. The CDR3 covers 16 residues. Germline loops: CDR1 SGHRS, CDR2 YFSETQ. After removal of 4 bases from V and 3 bases from J, the junction contained 8 bases not matched to a gene. CDR3 protein: CASSLTPGQDTGELFF. The CDR3 DNA reads as TGCGCCAGCAGCCTGACCCCGGGACAGGACACCGGGGAGCTGTTTTTT.

Ten or more counts support this clonotype. The chain couples TRBV20-1 to TRBJ2-5; D possibly uses TRBD1 or TRBD2 (6 bases each). The CDR3 has 12 residues. CDR1 DFQATT and CDR2 SNEGSKA come from the germline V gene (reference sequence). The V and J ends lost 5 bases and 4 bases respectively, with 11 bases between them. DNA of the CDR3: TGCAGTGCTCTACAGGGAGGAGAGACCCAGTACTTC. Its protein product is CSALQGGETQYF.

This clonotype was observed many times. The chain carries TRBV28 and TRBJ2-5, with D unresolved. V was cut by 7 bases and J by 2 bases, with 11 bases left in between. There are 13 residues in the CDR3. CDR1 is MDHEN, CDR2 SYDVKM, per germline. DNA of the CDR3: TGTGCCAGCAAACGTACGGTACAAGAGACCCAGTACTTC. It is translated as CASKRTVQETQYF. Supplemented by reference TRBV28 and TRBJ2-5, the full variable domain reads DVKVTQSSRYLVKRTGEKVFLECVQDMDHENMFWYRQDPGLGLRLIYFSYDVKMKEKGDIPEGYSVSREKKERFSLILESASTNQTSMYLCASKRTVQETQYFGPGTRLLVL.

This clonotype showed up many times. The chain employs TRBV20-1 and TRBJ2-2; D perhaps matches TRBD2 (6 bases). CDR1 is DFQATT and CDR2 is SNEGSKA in the germline V gene (reference sequence). The CDR3 has 13 residues. V was trimmed by 6 bases and J by 10 bases, leaving 18 bases between them. As DNA, the CDR3 is TGCAGTGCCCGGGGGACCTCCGGCCCGGAGCTGTTTTTT. Its protein is CSARGTSGPELFF.

The chain's CDR3 is CASSYSGLVRTQYF. The CDR3 region has the DNA TGTGCCAGCAGTTACTCGGGACTTGTACGGACCCAGTACTTC. The chain joins TRBV28 to TRBJ2-5; maybe TRBD2 (6 bases). Germline values: CDR1 MDHEN, CDR2 SYDVKM. Deletions cut 4 bases from V and 7 bases from J, with 16 bases between. The CDR3 length is 14 residues.

This sequence joins TRBV6-1 and TRBJ2-5; D remains unclear. Deletions cut 3 bases from V and 4 bases from J, with 15 bases between. This CDR3 contains 15 residues. Germline CDR1 reads MNHNS; CDR2 reads SASEGT. CDR3 in DNA: TGTGCCAGCAGTGAGGGCAGCCCTATGATAGAGACCCAGTACTTC. It codes for CASSEGSPMIETQYF.

This clonotype was picked up a small number of times. V and J are TRBV5-1 and TRBJ1-1, with unresolved D. The CDR3 spans 17 residues. From germline, CDR1 is SGHRS and CDR2 YFSETQ. V dropped 7 bases and J dropped 0 bases, with 22 bases sitting between them. This CDR3 reads CASGHKTPARMNTEAFF. Here the CDR3 DNA reads TGCGCCAGCGGTCATAAGACGCCCGCGCGAATGAACACTGAAGCTTTCTTT.

This chain joins TRBV25-1 and TRBJ1-1, with TRBD1 as a possible D gene (6 bases). This CDR3 comprises 16 residues. Germline V gene lookup returns CDR1 MGHDK and CDR2 SYGVNS. V gave up 1 base and J gave up 4 bases, with 16 bases separating them. CDR3 loop: CASSEFGGEGVTEAFF. The CDR3 coding sequence is TGTGCCAGCAGTGAATTTGGAGGGGAGGGGGTCACTGAAGCTTTCTTT. The full variable domain, its missing parts supplied by reference TRBV25-1 and TRBJ1-1, is EADIYQTPRYLVIGTGKKITLECSQTMGHDKMYWYQQDPGMELHLIHYSYGVNSTEKGDLSSESTVSRIRTEHFPLTLESARPSHTSQYLCASSEFGGEGVTEAFFGQGTRLTVV.

This clonotype occurred many times. This chain uses TRBV7-9 with TRBJ2-5; D gene uncertain. V gave up 5 bases and J gave up 7 bases, with 11 bases separating them. The CDR3 covers 12 residues. Germline-derived CDR1 and CDR2 are SEHNR and FQNEAQ (reference sequence). For the CDR3, the DNA is TGTGCCAGCAGCCCCGATCTAGGGACCCAGTACTTC. Its protein product is CASSPDLGTQYF.

The chain joins TRBV12-3 or TRBV12-4 to TRBJ1-1, with 10 bases fitting TRBD1. The CDR3 runs 18 residues. J lost 5 bases, V lost 1 base, and 13 bases had no gene match. This chain's CDR3 is CASSLGYGQGVGLTEAFF. The CDR3 nucleotides are TGTGCCAGCAGTTTAGGGTATGGACAGGGGGTTGGGTTGACTGAAGCTTTCTTT.

This clonotype came up a few times. The chain carries TRBV7-9 and TRBJ1-6; TRBD1 agrees at 7 bases. Germline CDR1 reads SEHNR; CDR2 reads FQNEAQ (reference sequence). J gave up 5 bases and V 4 bases, and 8 bases lay outside the gene matches. This CDR3 region has 16 residues. As DNA, the CDR3 is TGTGCCAGCAGCTCTACGGGACAGAGCAATAATTCACCCCTCCACTTT. Protein product: CASSSTGQSNNSPLHF.

This clonotype showed up many times. The V call is TRBV9, the J call TRBJ2-2; no reliable D call. CDR1 and CDR2 (germline): SGDLS, YYNGEE. This CDR3 is built from 15 residues. Trimming left V 3 bases short and J 2 bases short, with 11 bases between. The CDR3 DNA is TGTGCCAGCAGCGCCGACGGATCCAACACCGGGGAGCTGTTTTTT. This sequence encodes CASSADGSNTGELFF.

This chain links TRBV14 with TRBJ1-1; no clear D. This CDR3 spans 16 amino acids. CDR1 and CDR2 from the germline V gene are SGHDN and FVKESK. V dropped 0 bases and J dropped 3 bases, with 14 bases sitting between them. This CDR3 is CASSQEGRGSDTEAFF. CDR3 DNA: TGTGCCAGCAGCCAAGAAGGTCGGGGTTCGGACACTGAAGCTTTCTTT.